This record covers a single T cell receptor (beta chain). No antigen is known for it. Per-nucleotide qualities are absent, and no much larger clonotype sits a single base away. The immunoSEQ Assay, a bias-controlled multiplex PCR, was used to amplify TCRbeta CDR3 regions from genomic DNA. As for the authors' bioinformatics: The number of nucleated cells in each sample was estimated from the amplification of reference gene primers within the assay. To quantify the absolute abundance of each unique TCRbeta CDR3 rearrangement, sequence reads were collapsed and filtered. For each sample, productive Simpson clonality was calculated by taking the square root of Simpson's diversity index across productive rearrangements. TCRdb mirrors the immuneACCESS table, restricted to in-frame sequences. Some clones are absent from its copies; in checked studies, under half trace to an unresolved V gene, and the reason for the others is unknown. The V and J calls and clone size are taken from that table; D and trimming were inferred from the DNA. The sample records about 150,000 clones, 80% to 85% of which are singletons. The ten top clones hold over 5% of the sample.

The source of the sample is a study of blood T cell repertoires in COVID-19 (dated by TCRdb to about 2020). Describing the broader study: Samples from collaborators originated in the United States, Italy and Spain and spanned both the acute and convalescent phases of COVID-19. The prospective study material was composed of cDNA or gDNA derived from T cells, B-cell-depleted T cells, or PBMCs. Subjects who had been exposed to COVID-19, were actively infected with it, or had recovered from it provided the deeply sampled blood TCRbeta repertoires that made up the dataset. The repertoires were released in a freely available public database meant as a resource for research on the immune response to SARS-CoV-2. Samples were obtained from the ongoing ImmuneRACE study (first 160 participants) and from 1,254 subjects provided by 6 global collaborators. A de-identified subject ID, COVID-19 status, age in years and sex were almost always included in the sample metadata. Where HLA class I and class II types were available, the types were taken from metadata supplied by the sample provider, not from assay-based typing. Overall study outcomes, separate from this receptor: The amount of clinical and demographic metadata varied by source and participant and was provided uncurated.

Enrolling through a virtual design, the prospective study's participants ranged in age from roughly 18 to 95 years and lived across about two dozen United States geographic areas. In the prospective study, participants were assigned to cohorts based on the clinical history participants reported in a screening survey and a study questionnaire. Exposed participants were defined as having been in contact with someone with a PCR-confirmed or clinician-diagnosed COVID-19 case within 2 weeks of study entry. In the prospective study, mobile phlebotomists collected whole blood, serum and a nasopharyngeal or oropharyngeal swab from each participant. Additional blood draws and questionnaires over an approximately 2-month period could optionally be provided by prospective study participants. Blood samples from the prospective study were shipped frozen or at room temperature prior to DNA extraction. As encoded in the germline V gene (reference sequence), CDR1 is MNHNY while CDR2 is SVGAGI. V sheds 10 bases and J sheds 15 bases, leaving 24 bases between their ends. From the cysteine through the phenylalanine, the CDR3 covers 13 amino acids. Only the CDR3 portion is preserved as DNA: 39 bases, with reading frame beginning at the first base.

Sequencing was done on a sample of PBMCs or T cells enriched from blood (not recorded which). The rearranged segments are TRBV6-6 and TRBJ1-4; the D gene is perhaps TRBD1, from 6 matching bases. The receptor's source is a man in his 70s who had been exposed to COVID-19. CDR3 region: CATSTGGHGDMFF. The DNA sequence is TGTGCCACCTCGACGGGGGGACATGGAGACATGTTTTTT.